A single sample gave rise to the 23 T cell receptor beta chains below, sequenced in a study of blood T cell repertoires in COVID-19. The assay was immunoSEQ multiplex PCR, and TCRdb's table has in-frame clones only and misses some. Found here are 200,000 to 250,000 clones, 70% to 90% of them singletons; the top ten hold less than 15%. The sample comprised peripheral blood. These receptors all stem from a woman aged 18-35 years who had recovered from COVID-19.

This chain links TRBV6-6 with TRBJ2-5, with D tentatively TRBD2 (6 bases). The CDR3 contains 12 residues. V gave up 7 bases and J gave up 5 bases, with 11 bases separating them. The germline gives CDR1 MNHNY, CDR2 SVGAGI (reference sequence). CDR3 sequence: CASNVGSETQYF. In DNA, the CDR3 is TGTGCCAGCAACGTCGGGAGTGAGACCCAGTACTTC.

This clone was counted between two and nine times. The V and J genes are TRBV4-2 and TRBJ2-7, with D maybe TRBD2 (5 bases). From germline, CDR1 is LGHNA and CDR2 YNFKEQ. The CDR3 has 12 amino acids. Deletions cut 4 bases from V and 6 bases from J, with 10 bases between. CDR3 loop: CASSLDLAEQYF. CDR3 coding DNA: TGTGCCAGCAGCCTTGACCTAGCCGAGCAGTACTTC.

Here the CDR3 reads CASSFNTPGTGKLFF. CDR3 DNA sequence: TGTGCCAGCAGCTTTAATACACCCGGGACAGGGAAACTGTTTTTT. The chain couples TRBV7-6 to TRBJ1-4; 9 bases are shared with TRBD1. The germline V gene has CDR1 SGHVS and CDR2 FNYEAQ. Trimming removed 3 bases from V and 11 bases from J; junction bases left unmatched: 10. The CDR3 spans 15 residues.

This rearrangement joins TRBV9 to TRBJ1-5, with D possibly TRBD1 on 5 matching bases. V was shortened by 0 bases and J by 2 bases, with 9 bases between the two germline ends. Germline-derived CDR1 and CDR2 are SGDLS and YYNGEE. The CDR3 extends over 15 amino acids. The CDR3: CASSVDGGGNQPQHF. The CDR3 DNA reads as TGTGCCAGCAGCGTAGACGGGGGTGGCAATCAGCCCCAGCATTTT. Looking up the rest from reference TRBV9 and TRBJ1-5 gives the full variable domain: DSGVTQTPKHLITATGQRVTLRCSPRSGDLSVYWYQQSLDQGLQFLIQYYNGEERAKGNILERFSAQQFPDLHSELNLSSLELGDSALYFCASSVDGGGNQPQHFGDGTRLSIL.

This clone was recorded a few times. J is TRBJ1-1 and V is TRBV19; 7 bases agree with TRBD1. Germline trimming cut 6 bases from V and 8 bases from J; bases unmatched to any gene: 15. Germline CDR1 LNHDA, CDR2 SQIVND (reference sequence). The CDR3 covers 15 residues. The DNA for the CDR3 is TGTGCCAGTAGGCCAGAACAGGGGCCCTACGGAGAAGCTTTCTTT. As protein: CASRPEQGPYGEAFF.

The V call is TRBV28, the J call TRBJ2-2; D is ambiguous. Germline lookup yields CDR1 MDHEN and CDR2 SYDVKM. The CDR3 runs to 13 residues. Deletions cut 6 bases from V and 2 bases from J, with 7 bases between. The CDR3 protein is CASRSTNTGELFF. The CDR3 coding sequence is TGTGCCAGCAGGTCGACTAACACCGGGGAGCTGTTTTTT. Variable domain in full (rest from reference TRBV28 and TRBJ2-2): DVKVTQSSRYLVKRTGEKVFLECVQDMDHENMFWYRQDPGLGLRLIYFSYDVKMKEKGDIPEGYSVSREKKERFSLILESASTNQTSMYLCASRSTNTGELFFGEGSRLTVL.

The CDR3 here is CSVPLAATYNEQFF. The CDR3 region has the DNA TGCAGCGTCCCACTAGCGGCTACCTACAATGAGCAGTTCTTC. The chain is built from TRBV29-1 and TRBJ2-1; 8 bases are shared with TRBD2. V gave up 6 bases and J gave up 2 bases; unmatched junction bases: 6. Per the germline V gene, CDR1 is SQVTM and CDR2 is ANQGSEA. This CDR3 region has 14 residues.

This clone was found once. The chain combines TRBV3-1 (or the pseudogene TRBV3-2) with TRBJ1-5, with D possibly TRBD1 on 5 matching bases. V shed 1 base and J shed 6 bases, with 7 bases lying between them. Germline V gives CDR1 LGHDT, CDR2 YNNKEL (reference sequence). The CDR3 has 13 residues. The CDR3 spells CASSQVGGQPQHF. CDR3 bases: TGTGCCAGCAGCCAAGTCGGGGGTCAGCCCCAGCATTTT.

The chain employs TRBV4-1 and TRBJ2-2; maybe TRBD1 (5 bases). CDR3 size: 16 residues. The V end was cut by 0 bases, the J end by 6 bases, with 14 bases between. Germline V CDR1 and CDR2: MGHRA, YSYEKL. The CDR3 bases are TGCGCCAGCAGCCAAGAAGCTGGCAGGGTCCCCGGGGAGCTGTTTTTT. Its protein is CASSQEAGRVPGELFF.

This chain joins TRBV28 and TRBJ1-1; a possible D gene is TRBD1 (5 bases). The germline V and J ends were trimmed by 8 bases and 5 bases, with 9 bases remaining between them. The CDR3 has 11 amino acids. Germline V CDR1 and CDR2: MDHEN, SYDVKM. CDR3 sequence (DNA): TGTGCCAGCTGGGGGAGGACTGAAGCTTTCTTT. It yields the protein CASWGRTEAFF. Based on the CDR3 plus reference TRBV28 and TRBJ1-1, the full variable domain is DVKVTQSSRYLVKRTGEKVFLECVQDMDHENMFWYRQDPGLGLRLIYFSYDVKMKEKGDIPEGYSVSREKKERFSLILESASTNQTSMYLCASWGRTEAFFGQGTRLTVV.

This sequence joins TRBV5-6 and TRBJ2-3, with D perhaps matching TRBD2 (5 bases). The germline V gene encodes CDR1 SGHDT and CDR2 YYEEEE. The CDR3 spans 14 residues. Trimming left V 3 bases short and J 2 bases short, with 10 bases between. The CDR3 sequence: CASSYSAHTDTQYF. CDR3 coding DNA: TGTGCCAGCAGCTATAGCGCCCACACAGATACGCAGTATTTT.

The chain combines TRBV19 with TRBJ2-3; maybe TRBD1 (5 bases). The length of the CDR3 is 16 residues. The germline V gene has CDR1 LNHDA and CDR2 SQIVND (reference sequence). The germline V and J ends were trimmed by 0 bases and 0 bases, with 10 bases remaining between them. The CDR3 DNA is TGTGCCAGTAGTATAGATCAGGGTCTAAGCACAGATACGCAGTATTTT. Translation: CASSIDQGLSTDTQYF.

The chain combines TRBV29-1 with TRBJ2-1; D not certain. The CDR3 sequence is 16 residues long. In germline, CDR1 is SQVTM, CDR2 ANQGSEA. V gave up 5 bases and J gave up 0 bases, with 17 bases separating them. The CDR3 region is CSVFSPLGSSYNEQFF. In nucleotides, the CDR3 is TGCAGCGTTTTTTCCCCCCTAGGAAGCTCCTACAATGAGCAGTTCTTC.

The CDR3 protein is CASSQDETASFLYYEQYF. CDR3 nucleotides: TGTGCCAGCAGCCAAGACGAGACAGCCAGTTTTCTATACTACGAGCAGTACTTC. The rearrangement links TRBV3-1 (or the pseudogene TRBV3-2) to TRBJ2-7; D is possibly TRBD1 (5 bases). V lost 0 bases and J lost 3, with 21 bases in between. The CDR3 runs to 18 residues. Germline V gene data show CDR1 as LGHDT and CDR2 as YNNKEL (reference sequence).

This chain connects TRBV4-3 to TRBJ1-1; D remains ambiguous. V lost 1 base and J lost 3, with 12 bases in between. Germline-derived CDR1 and CDR2 are LGHNA and YSLEER. The CDR3 extends over 15 amino acids. This CDR3 reads CASSQGGWRHTEAFF. CDR3 sequence (DNA): TGCGCCAGCAGCCAAGGAGGGTGGCGGCACACTGAAGCTTTCTTT.

The chain combines TRBV30 with TRBJ1-6; D perhaps matches TRBD1 (6 bases). CDR1 and CDR2 from the germline V gene are GTSNPN and SVGIG (reference sequence). CDR3 length: 14 amino acids. Trimming pared 3 bases from V and 6 bases from J, leaving 12 bases between. CDR3 DNA: TGTGCCTGGAGCTACAGGGCCAGTAATTCACCCCTCCACTTT. This sequence encodes CAWSYRASNSPLHF.

The chain uses TRBV5-4 and TRBJ2-7; D is unclear. The CDR3 has 13 amino acids. CDR1 is SGHNT, CDR2 YYREEE, per germline (reference sequence). Deletions cut 3 bases from V and 4 bases from J, with 11 bases between. CDR3 coding DNA: TGTGCCAGCAGCTACAGAGATGAGTACGAGCAGTACTTC. Its protein is CASSYRDEYEQYF.

This clone appeared once. The rearrangement uses TRBV13 and TRBJ1-5; possibly TRBD1 for D (6 bases). Germline assignment: CDR1 PRHDT and CDR2 FYEKMQ (reference sequence). Trimming removed 5 bases from V and 3 bases from J, with 14 bases in between. CDR3 length: 15 amino acids. The chain's CDR3 is CASSTRQAPNQPQHF. Here the CDR3 DNA reads TGTGCCAGCAGCACCCGACAGGCTCCCAATCAGCCCCAGCATTTT.

The gene calls are TRBV6-5 and TRBJ2-3, with 7 bases matching TRBD1. Trimming removed 6 bases from V and 3 bases from J; junction bases left unmatched: 9. This CDR3 has 15 amino acids. Germline loops: CDR1 MNHEY, CDR2 SVGAGI. CDR3 sequence: CASSVQGQLTDTQYF. The CDR3 bases are TGTGCCAGCAGCGTACAGGGACAGCTAACAGATACGCAGTATTTT.

V gene TRBV19 combines with J gene TRBJ1-1; TRBD1 might be the D (5 bases). Trimming left V 2 bases short and J 4 bases short, with 17 bases between. Per the germline V gene, CDR1 is LNHDA and CDR2 is SQIVND (reference sequence). There are 16 residues in the CDR3. The CDR3 nucleotides read TGTGCCAGTAGTATACCTGGGGGAGGTTTTGGCACTGAAGCTTTCTTT. Amino acids: CASSIPGGGFGTEAFF.

The chain has TRBV4-3 and TRBJ2-5; 7 bases align to TRBD2. Unmatched junction bases numbered 5, after V lost 0 bases and J lost 4 bases. Germline V lookup: CDR1 LGHNA, CDR2 YSLEER. The CDR3 length is 15 residues. CDR3 coding DNA: TGCGCCAGCAGCCAAGAATGGATAGCGGGAGAGACCCAGTACTTC. This encodes CASSQEWIAGETQYF.

Only a few counts were recorded for this clone. The chain couples TRBV5-4 to TRBJ2-3; 7 bases agree with TRBD2. With V trimmed by 5 bases and J by 1 base, 16 bases remained unmatched. Germline V gives CDR1 SGHNT, CDR2 YYREEE (reference sequence). The CDR3 length is 18 residues. For the CDR3, the DNA is TGTGCCAGCAGGTCGGAGGTCCGGATGGCGGGAGGCACAGATACGCAGTATTTT. It specifies CASRSEVRMAGGTDTQYF.

The genes are TRBV6-4 and TRBJ2-1; unclear D gene. Trimming stripped 3 bases from V and 0 bases from J, with 9 bases between. Germline lookup yields CDR1 MRHNA and CDR2 SNTAGT. This CDR3 spans 15 amino acids. For the CDR3, the DNA is TGTGCCAGCAGTGAAATCCTCAGCTCCTACAATGAGCAGTTCTTC. Its translation is CASSEILSSYNEQFF.